The clone carrying this T cell receptor (beta chain) was recorded once. Produced via immunoSEQ multiplex PCR; TCRdb's table is partial and in-frame only. The sample lists about 350,000 clones; roughly 87% were seen once. The CDR3 sequence is 18 residues long. CDR1 and CDR2 from the germline V gene are LNHDA and SQIVND (reference sequence). V was clipped by 0 bases and J by 2 bases; unmatched bases: 8. The source of the sample is a study of blood T cell repertoires in COVID-19. This sequence was found in a man aged 25-45 years with COVID-19, enrolled during active disease. J is TRBJ2-3 and V is TRBV19; TRBD2 aligns across 10 bases. Material for sequencing was peripheral blood. In DNA form, the CDR3 reads TGTGCCAGTAGTATAGATACTAGCGGGGTTTTCTTCACAGATACGCAGTATTTT. Amino acid sequence: CASSIDTSGVFFTDTQYF.